The 12 T cell receptor beta chains presented below share a single source sample, sequenced in a study of blood T cells in healthy people across ages. The second PCR ran about 6 to 11 cycles with a sample-barcoded 5' primer and J-beta primers. TCRdb called the 5' RACE reads again in MiXCR, with one record for every CDR3 protein. Of more than 800,000 distinct CDR3 sequences in the sample, less than 50% were seen once. Sequencing was done on a sample of blood. The receptors here all came from a woman in her sixties in good health.

The V call is TRBV27, the J call TRBJ2-1, with 10 bases aligning to TRBD2. V lost 5 bases and J lost 3; bases outside the gene matches: 19. Germline lookup yields CDR1 MNHEY and CDR2 SMNVEV (reference sequence). The CDR3 totals 20 residues. This chain's CDR3 is CASSRPQGGLAGAVYNEQFF. DNA for the CDR3: TGTGCCAGCAGTAGACCACAGGGGGGTCTAGCGGGAGCGGTCTACAATGAGCAGTTCTTC.

This clonotype turned up a few times. The chain uses TRBV7-9 and TRBJ2-7; TRBD1 might be the D (6 bases). Trimming took 7 bases from V and 5 from J, leaving 12 bases between them. The germline CDR1 and CDR2 sequences are SEHNR and FQNEAQ (reference sequence). The CDR3 consists of 12 residues. CDR3 DNA sequence: TGTGCCAGCACCTTGCAGGGGCACGAGCAGTACTTC. Residues: CASTLQGHEQYF.

CDR3: CASSPGTTQIHGEQYF. The DNA of the CDR3 is TGCGCCAGCAGCCCGGGGACTACTCAGATCCACGGCGAGCAGTACTTC. The chain couples TRBV5-1 to TRBJ2-7, with 7 bases fitting TRBD2. Unmatched junction bases numbered 16, after V lost 4 bases and J lost 6 bases. The CDR3 runs 16 residues. The germline V gene encodes CDR1 SGHRS and CDR2 YFSETQ.

The sample holds a few counts of this clonotype. The chain employs TRBV28 and TRBJ2-1; 7 positions agree with TRBD1. J gave up 8 bases and V 4 bases, and 8 bases lay outside the gene matches. This CDR3 contains 14 residues. Germline CDR1 MDHEN, CDR2 SYDVKM. DNA for the CDR3: TGTGCCAGCAGTTCCAACCGACAGGGCTATGAGCAGTTCTTC. This codes for CASSSNRQGYEQFF.

This clonotype was counted only a few times. The V gene is TRBV2, the J gene TRBJ2-1, with D possibly TRBD2 on 5 matching bases. Germline V CDR1 and CDR2: SNHLY, FYNNEI. There are 14 residues in the CDR3. Trimming took 6 bases from V and 2 from J, leaving 11 bases between them. The CDR3 DNA reads TGTGCCAGCAGGGAGGTCTACGCCTACAATGAGCAGTTCTTC. Its translation is CASREVYAYNEQFF.

This clonotype has a handful of counts. The CDR3 nucleotides are TGTGCCAGCAGCTTAATGGGAGGGGTCGGACTAGCGGGAGGAGGTGAGCAGTTCTTC. This translates into CASSLMGGVGLAGGGEQFF. The gene calls are TRBV7-3 and TRBJ2-1, with 14 bases lining up with TRBD2. The CDR3 extends over 19 amino acids. Germline trimming cut 1 base from V and 9 bases from J; bases unmatched to any gene: 14. CDR1 is SGHTA and CDR2 is FQGTGA in the germline V gene.

The chain links TRBV7-9 to TRBJ2-1; 15 bases agree with TRBD2. The CDR3 runs 15 residues. From germline, CDR1 is SEHNR and CDR2 FQNEAQ (reference sequence). J was trimmed by 8 bases and V by 5 bases; bases with no gene match: 4. CDR3 loop: CASSGTSGRLDEQFF. DNA for the CDR3: TGTGCCAGCAGCGGGACTAGCGGGAGGTTGGATGAGCAGTTCTTC. The full variable domain, rest sourced from reference TRBV7-9 and TRBJ2-1, is DTGVSQNPRHKITKRGQNVTFRCDPISEHNRLYWYRQTLGQGPEFLTYFQNEAQLEKSRLLSDRFSAERPKGSFSTLEIQRTEQGDSAMYLCASSGTSGRLDEQFFGPGTRLTVL.

The chain is built from TRBV4-1 and TRBJ1-4; possible D gene TRBD1, 5 bases. The V end lost 3 bases, the J end lost 16 bases, and 24 bases lay between the germline ends. The CDR3 sequence is 15 residues long. Per germline, CDR1 MGHRA and CDR2 YSYEKL. The CDR3 reads CASSHLTGTGENPFF. The CDR3 DNA follows: TGCGCCAGCAGCCACCTTACCGGGACCGGGGAAAACCCGTTTTTT.

V and J are TRBV15 and TRBJ2-1; D gene uncertain. The CDR3 runs to 15 residues. The germline V and J ends were trimmed by 4 bases and 0 bases, with 10 bases remaining between them. Per germline, CDR1 LNHNV and CDR2 YYDKDF (reference sequence). CDR3 sequence reads: CATSILRSSYNEQFF. As DNA, the CDR3 is TGTGCCACCAGCATCCTCCGGAGCTCCTACAATGAGCAGTTCTTC.

The genes are TRBV4-1 and TRBJ2-1; 8 nucleotides agree with TRBD2. CDR3 length: 17 residues. J gave up 3 bases and V 2 bases, and 9 bases lay outside the gene matches. Germline V gene data show CDR1 as MGHRA and CDR2 as YSYEKL. The chain's CDR3 is CASSQQGTGGSYNEQFF. The CDR3 DNA sequence: TGCGCCAGCAGCCAACAGGGGACGGGAGGGAGCTACAATGAGCAGTTCTTC.

The CDR3 here is CASLLGGAVMDEQFF. In DNA form, the CDR3 reads TGTGCCAGCCTACTCGGGGGGGCGGTGATGGATGAGCAGTTCTTC. V is TRBV2 and J is TRBJ2-1; 8 bases match TRBD2. Germline V gene sequence: CDR1 SNHLY, CDR2 FYNNEI. This CDR3 contains 15 residues. After removal of 8 bases from V and 8 bases from J, the junction contained 14 bases not matched to a gene.

This chain links TRBV30 with TRBJ2-4; 10 nucleotides line up with TRBD1. Germline trimming cut 3 bases from V and 3 bases from J; bases unmatched to any gene: 5. The CDR3 is 15 amino acids. Germline V gene sequence: CDR1 GTSNPN, CDR2 SVGIG (reference sequence). The CDR3 region is CAWRRQGAVKNIQYF. CDR3 nucleotide sequence: TGTGCCTGGAGAAGACAGGGGGCGGTCAAAAACATTCAGTACTTC.